A single sample is the source of the 3 T cell receptor beta chains below, sequenced in a study of blood T cell repertoires in COVID-19. Measured with immunoSEQ multiplex PCR; TCRdb has only the in-frame clones, and not every one. The sample has about 97,000 clones, approximately 87% seen once; the top ten hold approximately 20%. Material: peripheral blood. The source of these receptors is a human donor in a cohort sampled during active COVID-19.

The chain recombines TRBV24-1 with TRBJ2-3; a possible D gene is TRBD1 (6 bases). The CDR3 runs 15 residues. Germline values: CDR1 KGHDR, CDR2 SFDVKD. V was cut by 5 bases and J by 4 bases, with 15 bases left in between. The CDR3 DNA reads as TGTGCCACCAGTGGCCCCGACAGGAATTCAGATACGCAGTATTTT. The encoded protein is CATSGPDRNSDTQYF.

The J gene is TRBJ2-6, the V gene TRBV6-6; D gene unclear. V lost 5 bases and J 0 bases, leaving 5 bases between the germline ends. Germline lookup yields CDR1 MNHNY and CDR2 SVGAGI (reference sequence). This CDR3 comprises 14 residues. CDR3 sequence (DNA): TGTGCCAGCAGTCCGCGCTCTGGGGCCAACGTCCTGACTTTC. Translated: CASSPRSGANVLTF.

The rearrangement links TRBV29-1 to TRBJ2-7; 8 bases align to TRBD2. The V segment lost 8 bases and the J segment 4 bases; nucleotides outside the gene matches: 10. Germline values: CDR1 SQVTM, CDR2 ANQGSEA. The CDR3 is made up of 13 amino acids. The CDR3 coding sequence is TGCAGCACCGGGGGGGCAGGGAGGTACGAGCAGTACTTC. Amino acid sequence: CSTGGAGRYEQYF.